Below are 18 T cell receptor beta chains sequenced from a single sample in a study of shared clonotypes between healthy human individuals. Sequencing used immunoSEQ multiplex PCR; TCRdb keeps in-frame clones, though not all of them. The data contain about 2.4 million clones, approximately 93% of them singletons. The sequenced sample consisted of naive CD4+ T cells from PBMCs. Documented subset: CD45RA+ positively selected. These receptors came from a man aged 18 to 30 in good health. Some clones in this sample may be carry-over from other donors' samples.

The gene calls are TRBV28 and TRBJ1-5; weak D call: TRBD1 (5 bases). CDR1 MDHEN and CDR2 SYDVKM come from the germline V gene. The ends were cut back, 6 bases at V and 4 bases at J, with 22 bases in the middle. The CDR3 sequence is 17 residues long. The DNA for the CDR3 is TGTGCCAGCAGCTTCTCCCTTTCGGGGGTTCAGAATCAGCCCCAGCATTTT. Translating it yields CASSFSLSGVQNQPQHF.

The chain employs TRBV7-9 and TRBJ2-2; 8 bases map to TRBD2. V shed 3 bases and J 4 bases; nucleotides not matched to a gene: 7. The CDR3 length is 16 residues. Germline CDR1 and CDR2: SEHNR and FQNEAQ (reference sequence). CDR3 in amino acids: CASSFASGSGTGELFF. The DNA for the CDR3 is TGTGCCAGCAGCTTCGCCAGCGGGAGTGGCACCGGGGAGCTGTTTTTT. The full variable domain, its missing parts supplied by reference TRBV7-9 and TRBJ2-2, is DTGVSQNPRHKITKRGQNVTFRCDPISEHNRLYWYRQTLGQGPEFLTYFQNEAQLEKSRLLSDRFSAERPKGSFSTLEIQRTEQGDSAMYLCASSFASGSGTGELFFGEGSRLTVL.

The V gene is TRBV5-4, the J gene TRBJ2-5; 11 nucleotides match TRBD2. Germline trimming cut 3 bases from V and 3 bases from J; bases unmatched to any gene: 4. The CDR3 has 15 residues. Germline-derived CDR1 and CDR2 are SGHNT and YYREEE (reference sequence). In DNA form, the CDR3 reads TGTGCCAGCAGCTCTCCGACTAGCGGGAAAGAGACCCAGTACTTC. Translation: CASSSPTSGKETQYF.

The chain couples TRBV29-1 to TRBJ1-2; D is uncertain. This CDR3 is 12 amino acids long. Looked up from germline, CDR1 is SQVTM and CDR2 is ANQGSEA. V lost 6 bases and J 3 bases, leaving 11 bases between the germline ends. The CDR3: CSVYKSDYGYTF. CDR3 nucleotide sequence: TGCAGCGTCTACAAATCGGACTATGGCTACACCTTC.

This chain connects TRBV11-1 to TRBJ1-2; D call uncertain. The CDR3 loop spans 14 amino acids. The germline V gene encodes CDR1 SGHAT and CDR2 FQDESV (reference sequence). Trimming shortened V by 5 bases and J by 2 bases, and 12 bases separated the two germline ends. The CDR3 DNA sequence: TGTGCCAGCAGCCCGGATTTGGCCAACTATGGCTACACCTTC. Residues: CASSPDLANYGYTF.

In its sample, this clone was seen a few times. The rearrangement links TRBV27 to TRBJ1-1; D may be TRBD1 (5 bases). With 6 bases removed from V and 10 bases from J, the gap between germline ends came to 15 bases. Looked up from germline, CDR1 is MNHEY and CDR2 is SMNVEV (reference sequence). This CDR3 contains 12 residues. The CDR3 nucleotides read TGTGCCAGCAGCTACCGGGCGGGGGTAGCTTTCTTT. This sequence encodes CASSYRAGVAFF.

The chain combines TRBV11-2 with TRBJ1-1; the D is unclear. The germline V gene has CDR1 SGHAT and CDR2 FQNNGV. The CDR3 has 15 amino acids. Deletions cut 8 bases from V and 2 bases from J, with 18 bases between. The CDR3 nucleotides are TGTGCCAGCCGCCCGAGCCCTAAGACTAACACTGAAGCTTTCTTT. Its protein product is CASRPSPKTNTEAFF.

This clone is a singleton in its sample. The V and J genes are TRBV5-1 and TRBJ1-1; D possibly corresponds to TRBD1 (6 bases). Trimming removed 0 bases from V and 4 bases from J, with 16 bases in between. This CDR3 has 16 residues. CDR1 SGHRS and CDR2 YFSETQ come from the germline V gene. CDR3 DNA sequence: TGCGCCAGCAGCTTGGATCCGGGGGCCGGCTCCACTGAAGCTTTCTTT. The encoded protein is CASSLDPGAGSTEAFF.

The J gene is TRBJ2-2, the V gene TRBV11-2; 7 bases agree with TRBD1. Germline assignment: CDR1 SGHAT and CDR2 FQNNGV. The V segment lost 5 bases and the J segment 6 bases; nucleotides outside the gene matches: 3. The CDR3 runs to 13 residues. This CDR3 reads CASSVRGSGELFF. The CDR3 coding sequence is TGTGCCAGCAGCGTCAGGGGGTCCGGGGAGCTGTTTTTT. Full variable domain (missing parts from reference TRBV11-2 and TRBJ2-2): EAGVAQSPRYKIIEKRQSVAFWCNPISGHATLYWYQQILGQGPKLLIQFQNNGVVDDSQLPKDRFSAERLKGVDSTLKIQPAKLEDSAVYLCASSVRGSGELFFGEGSRLTVL.

CDR3 loop: CASSSPQAAYGYTF. CDR3 sequence (DNA): TGTGCCAGCAGTTCCCCACAGGCGGCCTATGGCTACACCTTC. This rearrangement joins TRBV28 to TRBJ1-2, with a weak D call TRBD1 (5 bases). The CDR3 contains 14 residues. From germline, CDR1 is MDHEN and CDR2 SYDVKM. V lost 4 bases to trimming and J lost 4 bases, with 13 bases between them.

V gene TRBV7-9 combines with J gene TRBJ2-7; D is perhaps TRBD1 or TRBD2 (5 bases each). The CDR3 has 10 amino acids. With 5 bases removed from V and 6 bases from J, the gap between germline ends came to 5 bases. Germline V gives CDR1 SEHNR, CDR2 FQNEAQ (reference sequence). Written as DNA, the CDR3 is TGTGCCAGCAGCGGGACCGAGCAGTACTTC. Protein sequence: CASSGTEQYF.

As to this clone: The identical CDR3 is also encoded by other nucleotide sequences in the sample. V usage is TRBV28 and J usage is TRBJ1-4, with unresolved D. From germline, CDR1 is MDHEN and CDR2 SYDVKM. With 6 bases removed from V and 1 base from J, the gap between germline ends came to 0 bases. The length of the CDR3 is 11 residues. The CDR3 region is CASRTNEKLFF. The DNA for the CDR3 is TGTGCCAGCAGAACTAATGAAAAACTGTTTTTT.

This chain uses TRBV19 with TRBJ1-2; weak D call: TRBD1 (6 bases). The CDR3 length is 13 residues. V shed 3 bases and J shed 8 bases, with 13 bases lying between them. Germline V gene sequence: CDR1 LNHDA, CDR2 SQIVND (reference sequence). CDR3: CASSILSGGGYTF. The CDR3 bases are TGTGCCAGTAGTATCTTGTCCGGGGGCGGCTACACCTTC.

This chain joins TRBV6-5 and TRBJ2-1; 10 bases are shared with TRBD2. Germline V gives CDR1 MNHEY, CDR2 SVGAGI. The V and J ends lost 5 bases and 8 bases, in that order; junction bases with no gene match: 9. This CDR3 spans 15 amino acids. CDR3 region: CASSMTTSGIHEQFF. CDR3 bases: TGTGCCAGCAGTATGACCACTAGCGGGATACATGAGCAGTTCTTC.

The chain combines TRBV10-1 with TRBJ1-5, with D maybe TRBD1 (5 bases). From germline, CDR1 is WNHNN and CDR2 SYGVQD (reference sequence). V lost 4 bases to trimming and J lost 6 bases, with 28 bases between them. This CDR3 region has 19 residues. The CDR3 nucleotides read TGCGCCAGCAGTGGGGGGTACGGGGCACGCCCGAAGCCAAGTCAGCCCCAGCATTTT. It codes for CASSGGYGARPKPSQPQHF.

Only a few counts were recorded for this clone. The chain carries TRBV6-1 and TRBJ2-2; D remains unclear. The CDR3 loop spans 11 amino acids. In germline, CDR1 is MNHNS, CDR2 SASEGT. Trimming cost V 7 bases and J 7 bases, with 7 bases left between them. The CDR3 spells CASIVYGELFF. CDR3 nucleotide sequence: TGTGCCAGCATAGTATACGGGGAGCTGTTTTTT.

This clone has just a few counts. V is TRBV28 and J is TRBJ1-1; 7 positions match TRBD1. The CDR3 covers 11 residues. Germline V lookup: CDR1 MDHEN, CDR2 SYDVKM. V gave up 6 bases and J gave up 14 bases; unmatched junction bases: 9. The CDR3 bases are TGTGCCAGCAGCAGGGACAGTATGGGGTTCTTT. Amino acids: CASSRDSMGFF.

This chain connects TRBV2 to TRBJ1-2, with D unresolved. This CDR3 has 15 amino acids. Germline lookup yields CDR1 SNHLY and CDR2 FYNNEI. V lost 2 bases and J 1 base, leaving 11 bases between the germline ends. The CDR3 DNA reads as TGTGCCAGCAGTGAATATAGAGATCTTAACTATGGCTACACCTTC. It yields the protein CASSEYRDLNYGYTF. The full variable domain, completed using reference TRBV2 and TRBJ1-2, is EPEVTQTPSHQVTQMGQEVILRCVPISNHLYFYWYRQILGQKVEFLVSFYNNEISEKSEIFDDQFSVERPDGSNFTLKIRSTKLEDSAMYFCASSEYRDLNYGYTFGSGTRLTVV.